This T cell receptor (beta chain) was found in a study of blood T cell repertoires in COVID-19. Trimming took off 0 bases at V and 0 bases at J, with 10 bases between the two ends. CDR3 length: 17 residues. Germline assignment: CDR1 SGHRS and CDR2 YFSETQ. TCRdb's copy holds only in-frame clones and misses some; the assay was immunoSEQ multiplex PCR. The table shows about 260,000 clones, with 80% to 95% occurring only once. The source of this sequence is a man in his forties who had been exposed to COVID-19. The gene calls are TRBV5-1 and TRBJ1-6; weak D call: TRBD1 (6 bases). Specimen: PBMCs or T cells enriched from blood (not recorded which). CDR3 coding DNA: TGCGCCAGCAGCTTGGAGGGGGGGAGCTCCTATAATTCACCCCTCCACTTT. Translated: CASSLEGGSSYNSPLHF. The full variable domain, completed using reference TRBV5-1 and TRBJ1-6, is KAGVTQTPRYLIKTRGQQVTLSCSPISGHRSVSWYQQTPGQGLQFLFEYFSETQRNKGNFPGRFSGRQFSNSRSEMNVSTLELGDSALYLCASSLEGGSSYNSPLHFGNGTRLTVT.